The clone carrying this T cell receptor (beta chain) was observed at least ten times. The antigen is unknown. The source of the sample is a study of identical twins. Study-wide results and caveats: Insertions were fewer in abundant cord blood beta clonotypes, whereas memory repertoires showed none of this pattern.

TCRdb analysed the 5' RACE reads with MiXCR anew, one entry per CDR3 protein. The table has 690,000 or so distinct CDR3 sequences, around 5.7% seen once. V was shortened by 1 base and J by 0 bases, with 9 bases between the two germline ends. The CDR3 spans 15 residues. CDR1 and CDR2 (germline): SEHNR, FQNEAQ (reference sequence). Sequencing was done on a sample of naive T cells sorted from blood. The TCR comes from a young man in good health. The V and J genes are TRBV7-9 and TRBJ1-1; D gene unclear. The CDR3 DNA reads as TGTGCCAGCAGCTTAGAAAGAGCCTTGAACACTGAAGCTTTCTTT. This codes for CASSLERALNTEAFF.